This T cell receptor beta chain was found in a study of blood T cells in healthy people across ages (dated by TCRdb to the mid-2010s). Regarding the complete study: Template switching captured roughly one uniquely barcoded TCR beta cDNA molecule per two T cells in model experiments. Donors were grouped into four age groups: young (average approximately 16 years), middle-aged (39), aged (around 66) and long-lived (around 80). The study analyzed two additional independent replicas of 1 million unique cDNA reads from the same blood draw for two donors, one aged 18 to 30 and one aged 80 or older. The study measured age-related changes in TCR beta repertoire diversity using deep sequencing normalized with unique cDNA molecular identifiers. To avoid experimental bias, donors of different ages were distributed randomly across sequencing lanes.

The CDR3 measures 17 amino acids from cysteine to phenylalanine. Left in the record is the CDR3 DNA by itself, 51 bases read in frame from the first base. The junction shows trimming of 6 bases on V and 0 bases on J, and the gene matches do not reach 12 bases of it. CDR1 SGHDT and CDR2 YYEEEE were looked up in the germline V gene. Overall study outcomes, separate from this receptor: There was a strong correlation between observed TCR beta diversity and the percentage of naive T cells measured by flow cytometry. Estimates of total diversity from one million sequenced T cells were regarded as lower bounds and underestimates. The CMV infection status of donors was not known, potentially confounding age-related changes in expanded clonotypes. Compared with the aged group, more naive CD4+ T cells, fewer expanded clones and increased TCR diversity were shown by the long-lived group, suggesting age selection. Bulk unsorted PBMC profiling prevented conclusive comparison of naive and antigen-experienced compartments. As age increased, observed TCR beta diversity per million T cells dropped in a roughly linear way, and a significant reduction was already evident by age around 41.

With regard to this clonotype: What this receptor recognizes is not known. It has no much larger one-base neighbor in the sample; base qualities were not kept.

The library was produced with 5' RACE. The sequencing machine was an Illumina HiSeq 2500. A second about 7 to 12 cycle PCR used a sample-barcoded 5' primer and a J-beta primer mix. A unique molecular identifier was introduced onto each TCR beta cDNA molecule by a template-switch 5' adaptor carrying 12 random nucleotides. At least 2.5 million CDR3-containing paired-end reads were obtained from each sample. First-strand cDNA was synthesized from all RNA with the Mint cDNA synthesis kit, primed by a TRBC-specific oligonucleotide. After uracil-DNA glycosylase treatment, a first 18-cycle PCR used universal primers M1SS and BC2_uni_R on all cDNA. As for the authors' bioinformatics: Each sample was normalized by randomly selecting 1 million high-quality reads, each carrying a distinct molecular identifier. Reads with shared molecular identifiers were discarded instead of being binned into consensus sequences. MiTCR, set to a Q25 quality threshold and the strictest error-elimination algorithm, was used for CDR3 identification, clonotype clustering and error correction. A nonparametric unseen species model using Euler transformation provided a lower-bound estimate of total TCR beta diversity. TCRdb reanalyzed the raw reads on its own, using fastp at Q25 for trimming and MiXCR for clone calling, and kept in-frame beta chains. Rows are unified per CDR3 protein, each entry keeping the most common DNA and genes. The V and J calls follow TCRdb's processing rather than the paper's. The table for this sample lists roughly 700,000 distinct CDR3 sequences; 49% of them were counted only once. The top ten constitute approximately 32% of the sample.

Donors were about 36 systemically healthy Caucasian individuals from Russia aged 6 to 90 years. Ten milliliters of peripheral blood were collected from each donor into EDTA-treated Vacutainer tubes. Ficoll-Paque density-gradient centrifugation was used to isolate PBMCs, with at least 6.5 million per sample. Total RNA was extracted from PBMCs with Trizol reagent, with at least 5.5 micrograms obtained per sample. Naive CD45RAhigh/CD27high T cell percentages were measured by flow cytometry on a PBMC aliquot from every donor. The chain joins TRBV5-6 to TRBJ1-5; 7 middle bases align to TRBD1. The sequencing sample was made of blood. The TCR originated in a woman aged 55-70 years in good health. Here is the DNA: TGTGCCAGCACCCTTACGGCAGGGGGTAATAGCAATCAGCCCCAGCATTTT. It translates as CASTLTAGGNSNQPQHF.